This T cell receptor beta chain was recorded in a study of early T cells in non-severe SARS-CoV-2 infection. Study details: It was bulk RNA from unsorted whole blood that was sequenced, and the chains were unpaired.

Study observations and caveats: A preference for anti-spike CD8 responses marked VDJdb matching, which missed private and CD4 specificities.

The protocol attached unique molecular identifiers to individual cDNA molecules. TCRdb reanalysed the 5' RACE reads using MiXCR and keeps one entry per CDR3 protein. The table includes about 60,000 distinct CDR3 sequences, roughly 13% detected once. Per germline, CDR1 ENHRY and CDR2 SYGVKD. This CDR3 has 15 residues. With 0 bases removed from V and 1 base from J, the gap between germline ends came to 6 bases. This clonotype occurred many times. Its specificity is unknown. This clonotype was obtained from an adult who was a healthcare worker with PCR-confirmed SARS-CoV-2 infection or an uninfected control (not recorded which). The rearrangement joins TRBV10-3 to TRBJ2-2; D is unclear. The specimen sequenced was whole blood. The CDR3 loop reads CAISESPENTGELFF. CDR3 sequence (DNA): TGTGCCATCAGTGAGTCACCCGAGAACACCGGGGAGCTGTTTTTT.